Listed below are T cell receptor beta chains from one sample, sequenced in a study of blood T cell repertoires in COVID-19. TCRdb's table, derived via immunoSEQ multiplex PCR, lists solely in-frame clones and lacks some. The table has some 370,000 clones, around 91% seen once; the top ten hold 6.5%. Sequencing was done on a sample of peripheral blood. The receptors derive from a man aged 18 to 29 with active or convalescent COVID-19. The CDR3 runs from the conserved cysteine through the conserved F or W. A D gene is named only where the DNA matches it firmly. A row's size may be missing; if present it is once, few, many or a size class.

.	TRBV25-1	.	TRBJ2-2	TGTGCCAGCAGTGCTAGAGTCACCGGGGAGCTGTTTTTT	CASSARVTGELFF
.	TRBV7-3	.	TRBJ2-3	TGTGCCAGCAGCCTAATAAGCACAGATACGCAGTATTTT	CASSLISTDTQYF
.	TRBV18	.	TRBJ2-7	TGTGCCAGCTCACCCGTAGGAACAGGGCACCACGAGCAGTACTTC	CASSPVGTGHHEQYF
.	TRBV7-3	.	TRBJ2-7	TGTGCCAGCAGCCCCCTAGGCGGTAATAACGAGCAGTACTTC	CASSPLGGNNEQYF
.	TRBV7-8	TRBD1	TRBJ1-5	TGTGCCAGCAGCTTAGTTTCGGACAGGGTTTATTTGGGCAATCAGCCCCAGCATTTT	CASSLVSDRVYLGNQPQHF
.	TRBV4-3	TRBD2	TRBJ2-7	TGCGCCAGCAGCCAAGATCGGGCGGGAGCGGCCCACGAGCAGTACTTC	CASSQDRAGAAHEQYF
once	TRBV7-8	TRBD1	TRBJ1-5	TGTGCCAGCAGCCTCGGACAGGGGGCGGTTCAGCCCCAGCATTTT	CASSLGQGAVQPQHF
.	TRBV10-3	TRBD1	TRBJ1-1	TGTGCCATCAGACAGGGGGCCCTGAACACTGAAGCTTTCTTT	CAIRQGALNTEAFF
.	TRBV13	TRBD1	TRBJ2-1	TGTGCCAGCCAAAGGGACAGGGGTTACAATGAGCAGTTCTTC	CASQRDRGYNEQFF
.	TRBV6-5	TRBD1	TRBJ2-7	TGTGCCAGCAGTTTGTCCTGGGACAGGGATCAGTACTTC	CASSLSWDRDQYF
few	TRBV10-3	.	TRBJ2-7	TGTGCCATCAGTGAGTCCGGGGACACCTACGAGCAGTACTTC	CAISESGDTYEQYF
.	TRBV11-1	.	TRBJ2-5	TGTGCCAGCAGCTTAGGGGGGGACCAAGAGACCCAGTACTTC	CASSLGGDQETQYF
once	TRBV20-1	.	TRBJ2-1	TGCAGTGCTAGTGGTGGCGCAGGTGAGCAGTTCTTC	CSASGGAGEQFF
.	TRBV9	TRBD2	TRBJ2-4	TGTGCCAGCAGCGTCGGGACTAGCGCCAAGGTGGGGGGACAAAACATTCAGTACTTC	CASSVGTSAKVGGQNIQYF
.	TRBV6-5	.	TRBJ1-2	TGTGCCAGCAGAGGGGGATTTGCCTATGGCTACACCTTC	CASRGGFAYGYTF
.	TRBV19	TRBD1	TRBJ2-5	TGTGCCAGTACCCCCTTTTACGGACAGGGGGCAGGGGAGACCCAGTACTTC	CASTPFYGQGAGETQYF
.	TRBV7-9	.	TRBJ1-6	TGTGCCAGCAAGGGGCGGGCAGGGGATAATTCACCCCTCCACTTT	CASKGRAGDNSPLHF
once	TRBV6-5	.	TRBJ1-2	TGTGCCAGCAGTTACTCAGGGGAGGGTAATGGCTACACCTTC	CASSYSGEGNGYTF
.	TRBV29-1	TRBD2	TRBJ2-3	TGCAGCGTTGCGGGCGGGGGACTAGTGACAGATACGCAGTATTTT	CSVAGGGLVTDTQYF
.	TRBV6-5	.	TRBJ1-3	TGTGCCAGCAGTAACGAGGTTGGAAACACCATATATTTT	CASSNEVGNTIYF
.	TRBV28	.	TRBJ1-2	TGTGCCAGCAGTTCCTCAGGTTCGGGCTACACCTTC	CASSSSGSGYTF
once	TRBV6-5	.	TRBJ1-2	TGTGCCAGCCGGGAGGGGGGCAGAGGCTACACCTTC	CASREGGRGYTF
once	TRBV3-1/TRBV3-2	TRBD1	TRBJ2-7	TGTGCCAGCAGCCAAGATAGCGACAGGGGTCGGGAGCAGTACTTC	CASSQDSDRGREQYF
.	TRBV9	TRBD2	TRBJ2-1	TGTGCCAGCAAACCAACCGGGACTAGCGGGGACAATGAGCAGTTCTTC	CASKPTGTSGDNEQFF